A selection of T cell receptor beta chains follows, all from one sample in a study of OX40 agonist ivuxolimab in advanced cancers. TCRdb's table, derived via immunoSEQ multiplex PCR, lists solely in-frame clones and lacks some. This table has under 90,000 clones, 85% to 95% appearing once. Sequenced material: CD4+ or CD8+ T cells sorted from blood, taken in a trial of the OX40 agonist ivuxolimab. Receptors were obtained from an adult with an advanced solid tumor such as melanoma, head and neck, liver or kidney cancer. The CDR3 runs from the conserved cysteine through the conserved F or W. A D gene is named only where the DNA matches it firmly. Rows may omit the clone size; those that give it use once, few, many or a size class.

CDR3: CASSFVLNTEAFF
DNA: TGTGCCAGCAGTTTCGTTCTGAACACTGAAGCTTTCTTT
J: TRBJ1-1
V: TRBV27
size: .
D: .

CDR3: CASSLVWGTDTQYF
DNA: TGCGCCAGCAGCTTGGTTTGGGGCACAGATACGCAGTATTTT
J: TRBJ2-3
V: TRBV5-1
size: .
D: .

CDR3: CASSQASGGTTGEANYGYTF
DNA: TGCGCCAGCAGCCAAGCGTCCGGGGGGACTACGGGTGAAGCTAACTATGGCTACACCTTC
J: TRBJ1-2
V: TRBV4-3
size: .
D: .

CDR3: CASSPLLGGYQETQYF
DNA: TGTGCCAGCAGTCCACTTTTGGGGGGTTACCAAGAGACCCAGTACTTC
J: TRBJ2-5
V: TRBV27
size: .
D: .

CDR3: CASSPGPPYEQYF
DNA: TGTGCCAGCAGTCCGGGCCCCCCCTACGAGCAGTACTTC
J: TRBJ2-7
V: TRBV27
size: .
D: .

CDR3: CASSYNANYGYTF
DNA: TGTGCCAGCAGTTACAACGCTAACTATGGCTACACCTTC
J: TRBJ1-2
V: TRBV6-5
size: .
D: .

CDR3: CASSLTGRGADEAFF
DNA: TGTGCCAGCAGCTTAACGGGGAGGGGGGCGGATGAAGCTTTCTTT
J: TRBJ1-1
V: TRBV11-2
size: .
D: .

CDR3: CATGGQAGQPQHF
DNA: TGTGCCACCGGGGGCCAGGCAGGGCAGCCCCAGCATTTT
J: TRBJ1-5
V: TRBV6-5
size: .
D: .

CDR3: CASSPRENTEAFF
DNA: TGTGCCAGCAGCCCGAGGGAGAACACTGAAGCTTTCTTT
J: TRBJ1-1
V: TRBV7-6
size: .
D: .

CDR3: CASSPEQGAPYEQYF
DNA: TGTGCCAGCAGTCCCGAACAGGGTGCCCCCTACGAGCAGTACTTC
J: TRBJ2-7
V: TRBV27
size: .
D: .

CDR3: CASSPYSEHFTEAFF
DNA: TGTGCCAGCAGCCCGTACTCCGAGCATTTCACTGAAGCTTTCTTT
J: TRBJ1-1
V: TRBV11-2
size: .
D: .

CDR3: CASSFTPPAYNEQFF
DNA: TGCGCCAGCAGTTTCACCCCCCCCGCCTACAATGAGCAGTTCTTC
J: TRBJ2-1
V: TRBV5-1
size: .
D: .

CDR3: CASSSGTVYEQYF
DNA: TGTGCCAGCAGCTCCGGGACAGTCTACGAGCAGTACTTC
J: TRBJ2-7
V: TRBV11-3
size: .
D: TRBD1

CDR3: CASSEGLAGTYEQYF
DNA: TGTGCCAGCAGTGAGGGACTAGCGGGGACCTACGAGCAGTACTTC
J: TRBJ2-7
V: TRBV2
size: .
D: TRBD2

CDR3: CASSYGQGAYEQYF
DNA: TGTGCCAGCAGTTACGGCCAGGGGGCCTACGAGCAGTACTTC
J: TRBJ2-7
V: TRBV6-5
size: .
D: TRBD1

CDR3: CASSADRAHQPQHF
DNA: TGTGCCAGCAGTGCGGACAGGGCGCATCAGCCCCAGCATTTT
J: TRBJ1-5
V: TRBV28
size: .
D: TRBD1

CDR3: CASSFPGLYTEAFF
DNA: TGTGCCAGCAGCTTCCCAGGGCTGTACACTGAAGCTTTCTTT
J: TRBJ1-1
V: TRBV11-2
size: .
D: .

CDR3: CASRYRGVSSGANVLTF
DNA: TGCGCCAGCAGGTACAGGGGGGTGAGCTCTGGGGCCAACGTCCTGACTTTC
J: TRBJ2-6
V: TRBV4-3
size: .
D: TRBD1

CDR3: CASSLASASTEQYF
DNA: TGTGCCAGCAGCTTAGCTTCCGCTAGCACCGAGCAGTACTTC
J: TRBJ2-7
V: TRBV7-6
size: .
D: .

CDR3: CASRGRESVTDTQYF
DNA: TGTGCCAGCAGAGGGAGGGAGAGCGTCACAGATACGCAGTATTTT
J: TRBJ2-3
V: TRBV11-2
size: .
D: TRBD2

CDR3: CASSLAGLEQYF
DNA: TGTGCCAGCAGCTTAGCAGGCCTCGAGCAGTACTTC
J: TRBJ2-7
V: TRBV7-6
size: .
D: .

CDR3: CASGTTYEQYF
DNA: TGTGCCAGCGGGACAACCTACGAGCAGTACTTC
J: TRBJ2-7
V: TRBV6-6
size: .
D: .

CDR3: CASSYPGDNEKLFF
DNA: TGTGCCAGCAGCTACCCCGGAGATAATGAAAAACTGTTTTTT
J: TRBJ1-4
V: TRBV13
size: .
D: .

CDR3: CASKGDRGDISGYTF
DNA: TGTGCCAGCAAGGGGGACAGAGGGGATATAAGTGGCTACACCTTC
J: TRBJ1-2
V: TRBV27
size: .
D: TRBD1

CDR3: CASSQSVWQGYEQYF
DNA: TGCGCCAGCAGTCAATCGGTGTGGCAGGGCTACGAGCAGTACTTC
J: TRBJ2-7
V: TRBV23-1
size: .
D: .

CDR3: CASSYSTVNQPQHF
DNA: TGTGCCAGCAGTTACTCGACGGTTAATCAGCCCCAGCATTTT
J: TRBJ1-5
V: TRBV6-6
size: .
D: .

CDR3: CASSLAGEVYGYTF
DNA: TGTGCCAGCAGCTTAGCAGGGGAGGTCTATGGCTACACCTTC
J: TRBJ1-2
V: TRBV7-9
size: .
D: .

CDR3: CASRSGLAQTQYF
DNA: TGTGCCAGCAGGTCGGGGCTAGCGCAGACCCAGTACTTC
J: TRBJ2-5
V: TRBV7-9
size: .
D: .

CDR3: CASSESGRRGDTGELFF
DNA: TGTGCCAGCAGTGAATCGGGCCGCCGCGGCGACACCGGGGAGCTGTTTTTT
J: TRBJ2-2
V: TRBV25-1
size: .
D: .

CDR3: CASSQDDRFGNQPQHF
DNA: TGCGCCAGCAGCCAAGACGACAGGTTTGGCAATCAGCCCCAGCATTTT
J: TRBJ1-5
V: TRBV4-3
size: .
D: .

CDR3: CASSEGTSGGLYSYEQYF
DNA: TGTGCCAGCAGTGAAGGGACTAGCGGGGGGCTCTACTCCTACGAGCAGTACTTC
J: TRBJ2-7
V: TRBV6-1
size: .
D: TRBD2

CDR3: CASSIDQAGNTEAFF
DNA: TGTGCCAGTAGTATAGATCAGGCAGGGAACACTGAAGCTTTCTTT
J: TRBJ1-1
V: TRBV19
size: .
D: .

CDR3: CASKDCGSPLHF
DNA: TGTGCCAGCAAAGACTGTGGTTCACCCCTCCACTTT
J: TRBJ1-6
V: TRBV21-1
size: .
D: .

CDR3: CASSRGLGQPQHF
DNA: TGTGCCAGCAGCAGGGGGCTCGGGCAGCCCCAGCATTTT
J: TRBJ1-5
V: TRBV9
size: .
D: TRBD1

CDR3: CASSLSHRGQGSEQYF
DNA: TGTGCCAGCAGTTTATCGCATCGGGGGCAGGGCAGCGAGCAGTACTTC
J: TRBJ2-7
V: TRBV27
size: .
D: .

CDR3: CASSPEGLRIDEQYF
DNA: TGTGCCAGCAGCCCCGAAGGGCTCCGTATCGACGAGCAGTACTTC
J: TRBJ2-7
V: TRBV9
size: once
D: .

CDR3: CATSRFRGGTDTQYF
DNA: TGTGCCACCAGCAGATTCAGGGGCGGGACAGATACGCAGTATTTT
J: TRBJ2-3
V: TRBV15
size: .
D: .

CDR3: CASRLGQSTEAFF
DNA: TGTGCCAGCAGGCTTGGACAGAGCACTGAAGCTTTCTTT
J: TRBJ1-1
V: TRBV6-5
size: .
D: .

CDR3: CASSPSAGHSYEQYF
DNA: TGTGCCAGCAGCCCCTCAGCGGGACACTCCTACGAGCAGTACTTC
J: TRBJ2-7
V: TRBV7-8
size: .
D: .

CDR3: CASSFGDYEQYF
DNA: TGTGCCAGCAGCTTTGGGGACTACGAGCAGTACTTC
J: TRBJ2-7
V: TRBV7-6
size: .
D: .

CDR3: CSVRESPYEQYF
DNA: TGCAGCGTCCGGGAGTCCCCCTACGAGCAGTACTTC
J: TRBJ2-7
V: TRBV29-1
size: once
D: .

CDR3: CASSRAYGTATYEQYF
DNA: TGTGCCAGCAGCCGAGCCTACGGGACAGCCACCTACGAGCAGTACTTC
J: TRBJ2-7
V: TRBV7-8
size: .
D: TRBD1

CDR3: CAITQPLITGSGRVYNEQFF
DNA: TGTGCCATCACGCAGCCATTAATAACAGGTTCCGGGAGGGTTTACAATGAGCAGTTCTTC
J: TRBJ2-1
V: TRBV14
size: .
D: TRBD2

CDR3: CASSPWDKEETQYF
DNA: TGTGCCAGCAGCCCCTGGGACAAAGAAGAGACCCAGTACTTC
J: TRBJ2-5
V: TRBV13
size: .
D: .

CDR3: CASSLVGVGQPQHF
DNA: TGTGCCAGCAGCTTAGTAGGGGTTGGGCAGCCCCAGCATTTT
J: TRBJ1-5
V: TRBV7-9
size: .
D: .

CDR3: CASSPQASYEQYF
DNA: TGTGCCAGCAGCCCGCAGGCCTCCTACGAGCAGTACTTC
J: TRBJ2-7
V: TRBV11-2
size: .
D: .

CDR3: CAISDSTGGSGQPQHF
DNA: TGTGCCATCAGTGATTCGACAGGGGGTTCGGGTCAGCCCCAGCATTTT
J: TRBJ1-5
V: TRBV10-3
size: .
D: TRBD1

CDR3: CASSDRQALNEKLFF
DNA: TGTGCCAGCAGCGACCGACAGGCCCTTAATGAAAAACTGTTTTTT
J: TRBJ1-4
V: TRBV7-6
size: .
D: .

CDR3: CASSDLGQSSGNTIYF
DNA: TGTGCCAGCAGCGACCTCGGACAGTCCTCTGGAAACACCATATATTTT
J: TRBJ1-3
V: TRBV9
size: .
D: .

CDR3: CASSQMEWPRAYGYTF
DNA: TGCGCCAGCAGCCAGATGGAGTGGCCCCGTGCCTATGGCTACACCTTC
J: TRBJ1-2
V: TRBV4-3
size: .
D: .